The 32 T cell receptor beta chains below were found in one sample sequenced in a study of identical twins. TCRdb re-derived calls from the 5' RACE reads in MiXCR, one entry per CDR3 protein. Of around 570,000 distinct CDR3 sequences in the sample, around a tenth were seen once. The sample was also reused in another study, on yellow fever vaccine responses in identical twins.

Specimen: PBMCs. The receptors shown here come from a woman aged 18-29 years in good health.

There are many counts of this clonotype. The CDR3 DNA reads TGTGCCAGCAGGAGGACTTCAGGGGGCGCATCTGGGGCCAACGTCCTGACTTTC. Amino acid sequence: CASRRTSGGASGANVLTF. The chain recombines TRBV6-1 with TRBJ2-6; TRBD1 matches at 8 bases. The V gene's germline CDR1 is MNHNS and CDR2 SASEGT. V lost 6 bases, J lost 1 base, and 11 bases stayed unmatched. The CDR3 runs to 18 residues.

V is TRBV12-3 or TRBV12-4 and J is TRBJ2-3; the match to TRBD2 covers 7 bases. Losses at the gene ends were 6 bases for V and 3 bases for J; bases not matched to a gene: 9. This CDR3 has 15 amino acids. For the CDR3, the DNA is TGTGCCAGCAGGCAGGTACTAGCGAGAACAGATACGCAGTATTTT. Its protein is CASRQVLARTDTQYF.

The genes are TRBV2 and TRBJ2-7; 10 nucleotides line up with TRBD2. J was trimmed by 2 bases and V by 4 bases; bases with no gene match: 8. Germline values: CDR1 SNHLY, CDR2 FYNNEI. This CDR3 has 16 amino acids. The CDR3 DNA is TGTGCCAGCAGTGTACTAGCGGGGAGGAAAACCTACGAGCAGTACTTC. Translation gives CASSVLAGRKTYEQYF. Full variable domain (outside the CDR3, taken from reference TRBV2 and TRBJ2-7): EPEVTQTPSHQVTQMGQEVILRCVPISNHLYFYWYRQILGQKVEFLVSFYNNEISEKSEIFDDQFSVERPDGSNFTLKIRSTKLEDSAMYFCASSVLAGRKTYEQYFGPGTRLTVT.

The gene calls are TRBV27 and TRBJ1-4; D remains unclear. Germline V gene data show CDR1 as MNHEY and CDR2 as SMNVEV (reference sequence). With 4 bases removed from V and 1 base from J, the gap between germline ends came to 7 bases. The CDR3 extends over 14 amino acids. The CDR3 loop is CASSWAGTNEKLFF. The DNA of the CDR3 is TGTGCCAGCAGTTGGGCAGGAACTAATGAAAAACTGTTTTTT. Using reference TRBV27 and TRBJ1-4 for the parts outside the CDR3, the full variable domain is EAQVTQNPRYLITVTGKKLTVTCSQNMNHEYMSWYRQDPGLGLRQIYYSMNVEVTDKGDVPEGYKVSRKEKRNFPLILESPSPNQTSLYFCASSWAGTNEKLFFGSGTQLSVL.

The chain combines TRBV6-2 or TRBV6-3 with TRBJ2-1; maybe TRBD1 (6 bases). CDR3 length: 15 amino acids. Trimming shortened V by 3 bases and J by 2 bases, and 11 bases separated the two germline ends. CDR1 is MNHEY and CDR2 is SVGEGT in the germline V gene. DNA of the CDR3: TGTGCCAGCAGTTATGCCGGGACAACCTACAATGAGCAGTTCTTC. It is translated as CASSYAGTTYNEQFF.

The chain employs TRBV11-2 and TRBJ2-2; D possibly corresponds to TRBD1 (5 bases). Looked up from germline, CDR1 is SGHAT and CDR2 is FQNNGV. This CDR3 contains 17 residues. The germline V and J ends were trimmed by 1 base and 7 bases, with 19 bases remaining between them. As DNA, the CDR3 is TGTGCCAGCAGCTTAGTCCCCTCCCAGGGTAGTGTCGGGGAGCTGTTTTTT. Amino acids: CASSLVPSQGSVGELFF. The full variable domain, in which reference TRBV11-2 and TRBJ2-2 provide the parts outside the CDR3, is EAGVAQSPRYKIIEKRQSVAFWCNPISGHATLYWYQQILGQGPKLLIQFQNNGVVDDSQLPKDRFSAERLKGVDSTLKIQPAKLEDSAVYLCASSLVPSQGSVGELFFGEGSRLTVL.

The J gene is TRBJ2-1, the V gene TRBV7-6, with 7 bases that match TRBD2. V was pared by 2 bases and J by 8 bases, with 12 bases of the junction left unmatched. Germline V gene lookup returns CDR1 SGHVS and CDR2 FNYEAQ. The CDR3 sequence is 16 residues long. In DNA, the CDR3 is TGTGCCAGCAGCTTATTGAGCCCGACTAGCCCCCATGAGCAGTTCTTC. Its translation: CASSLLSPTSPHEQFF.

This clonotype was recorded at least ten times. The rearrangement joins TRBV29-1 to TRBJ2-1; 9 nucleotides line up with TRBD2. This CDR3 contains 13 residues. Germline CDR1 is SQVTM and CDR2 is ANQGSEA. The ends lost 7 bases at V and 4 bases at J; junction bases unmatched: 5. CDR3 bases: TGCAGCGGCGAGACTAGCGGATACAATGAGCAGTTCTTC. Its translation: CSGETSGYNEQFF.

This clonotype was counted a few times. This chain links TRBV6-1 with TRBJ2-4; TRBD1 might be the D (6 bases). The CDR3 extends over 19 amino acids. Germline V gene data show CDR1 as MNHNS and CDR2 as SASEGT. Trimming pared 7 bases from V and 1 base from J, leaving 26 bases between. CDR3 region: CASILPPGVRGWAKNIQYF. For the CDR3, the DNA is TGTGCCAGCATTCTACCTCCCGGGGTCAGGGGATGGGCCAAAAACATTCAGTACTTC.

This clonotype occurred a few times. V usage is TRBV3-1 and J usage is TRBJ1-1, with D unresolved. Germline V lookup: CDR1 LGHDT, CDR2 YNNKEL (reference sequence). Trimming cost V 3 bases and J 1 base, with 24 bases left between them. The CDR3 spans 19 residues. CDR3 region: CASSHAYWVATVPNTEAFF. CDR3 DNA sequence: TGTGCCAGCAGCCACGCCTATTGGGTGGCGACGGTCCCGAACACTGAAGCTTTCTTT.

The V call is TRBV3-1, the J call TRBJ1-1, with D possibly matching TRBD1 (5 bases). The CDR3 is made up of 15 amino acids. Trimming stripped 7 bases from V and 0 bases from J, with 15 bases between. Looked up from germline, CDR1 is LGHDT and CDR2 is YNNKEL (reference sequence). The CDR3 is CASTSRLGLNTEAFF. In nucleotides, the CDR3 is TGTGCCAGCACCTCAAGACTGGGGCTGAACACTGAAGCTTTCTTT. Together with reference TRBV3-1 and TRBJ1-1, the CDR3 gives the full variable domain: DTAVSQTPKYLVTQMGNDKSIKCEQNLGHDTMYWYKQDSKKFLKIMFSYNNKELIINETVPNRFSPKSPDKAHLNLHINSLELGDSAVYFCASTSRLGLNTEAFFGQGTRLTVV.

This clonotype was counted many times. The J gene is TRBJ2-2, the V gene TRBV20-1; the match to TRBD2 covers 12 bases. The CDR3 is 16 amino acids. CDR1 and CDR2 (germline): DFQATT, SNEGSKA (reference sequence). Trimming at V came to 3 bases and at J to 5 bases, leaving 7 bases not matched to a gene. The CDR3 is CSARVTSGRPTGELFF. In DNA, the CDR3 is TGCAGTGCTAGGGTGACTAGCGGGAGACCTACCGGGGAGCTGTTTTTT.

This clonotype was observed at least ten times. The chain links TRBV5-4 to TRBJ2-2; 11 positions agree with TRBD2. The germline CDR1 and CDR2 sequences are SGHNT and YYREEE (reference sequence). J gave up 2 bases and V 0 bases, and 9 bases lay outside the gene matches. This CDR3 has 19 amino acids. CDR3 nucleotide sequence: TGTGCCAGCAGCTTGGTACCACTAGCGGGAGCCACCAACACCGGGGAGCTGTTTTTT. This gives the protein CASSLVPLAGATNTGELFF.

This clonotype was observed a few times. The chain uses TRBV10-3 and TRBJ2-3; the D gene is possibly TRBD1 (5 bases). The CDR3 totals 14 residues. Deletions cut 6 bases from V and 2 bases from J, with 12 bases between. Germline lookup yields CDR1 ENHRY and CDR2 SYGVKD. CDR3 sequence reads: CAIRTESPTDTQYF. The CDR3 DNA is TGTGCCATCAGGACAGAATCCCCCACAGATACGCAGTATTTT.

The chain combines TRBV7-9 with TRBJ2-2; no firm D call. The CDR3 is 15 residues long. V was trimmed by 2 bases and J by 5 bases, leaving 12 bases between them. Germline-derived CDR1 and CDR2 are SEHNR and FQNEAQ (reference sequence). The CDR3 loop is CASSLLAVGTGELFF. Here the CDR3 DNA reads TGTGCCAGCAGCTTATTGGCCGTGGGGACCGGGGAGCTGTTTTTT.

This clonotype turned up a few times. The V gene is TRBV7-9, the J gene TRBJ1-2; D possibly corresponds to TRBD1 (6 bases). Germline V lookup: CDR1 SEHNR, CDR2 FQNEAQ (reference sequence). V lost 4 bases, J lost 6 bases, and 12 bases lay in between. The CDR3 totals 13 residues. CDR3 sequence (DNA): TGTGCCAGCAGCTACACAGGGATGGATGGCTACACCTTC. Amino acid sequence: CASSYTGMDGYTF.

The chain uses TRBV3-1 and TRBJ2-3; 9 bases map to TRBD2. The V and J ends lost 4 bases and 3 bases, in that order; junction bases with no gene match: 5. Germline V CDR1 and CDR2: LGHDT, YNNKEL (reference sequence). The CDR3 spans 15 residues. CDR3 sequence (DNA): TGTGCCAGCAGCCCCGACGGACTAGCGACAGATACGCAGTATTTT. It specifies CASSPDGLATDTQYF.

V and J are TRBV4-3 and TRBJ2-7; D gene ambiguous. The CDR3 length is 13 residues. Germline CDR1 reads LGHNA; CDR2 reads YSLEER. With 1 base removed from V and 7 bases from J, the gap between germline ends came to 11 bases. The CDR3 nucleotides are TGCGCCAGCAGCCAAGGTGGCGCCTGGGAGCAGTACTTC. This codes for CASSQGGAWEQYF.

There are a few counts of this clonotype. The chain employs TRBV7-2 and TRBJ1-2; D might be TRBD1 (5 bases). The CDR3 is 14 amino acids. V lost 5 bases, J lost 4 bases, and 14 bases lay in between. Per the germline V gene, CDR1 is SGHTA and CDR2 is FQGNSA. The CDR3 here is CASSPTTAPYGYTF. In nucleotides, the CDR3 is TGTGCCAGCAGCCCCACGACAGCTCCCTATGGCTACACCTTC.

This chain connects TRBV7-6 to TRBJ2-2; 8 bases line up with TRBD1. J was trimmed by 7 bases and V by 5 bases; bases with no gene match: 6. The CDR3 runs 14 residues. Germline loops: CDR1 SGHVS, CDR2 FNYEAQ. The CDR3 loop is CASSVRGRGGELFF. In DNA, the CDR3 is TGTGCCAGCAGCGTCAGGGGGCGCGGCGGGGAGCTGTTTTTT.

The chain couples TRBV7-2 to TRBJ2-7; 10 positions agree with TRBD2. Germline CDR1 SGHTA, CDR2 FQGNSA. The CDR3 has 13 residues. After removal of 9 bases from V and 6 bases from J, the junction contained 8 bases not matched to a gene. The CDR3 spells CASSSGRIGEQYF. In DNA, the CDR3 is TGTGCCAGTAGTAGCGGGAGGATTGGCGAGCAGTACTTC.

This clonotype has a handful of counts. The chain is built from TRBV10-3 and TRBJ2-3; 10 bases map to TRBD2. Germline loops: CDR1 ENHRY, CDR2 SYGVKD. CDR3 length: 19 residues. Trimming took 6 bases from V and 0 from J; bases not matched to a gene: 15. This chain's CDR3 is CAIRLAGDNGKRSTDTQYF. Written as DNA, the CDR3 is TGTGCCATCAGGCTAGCGGGGGACAATGGGAAGAGAAGCACAGATACGCAGTATTTT.

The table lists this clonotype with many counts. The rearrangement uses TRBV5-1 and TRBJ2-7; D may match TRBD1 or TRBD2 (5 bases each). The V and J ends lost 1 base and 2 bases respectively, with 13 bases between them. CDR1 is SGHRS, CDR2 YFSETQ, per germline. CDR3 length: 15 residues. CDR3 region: CASSLKGTGAYEQYF. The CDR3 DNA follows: TGCGCCAGCAGCTTGAAGGGGACCGGGGCCTACGAGCAGTACTTC.

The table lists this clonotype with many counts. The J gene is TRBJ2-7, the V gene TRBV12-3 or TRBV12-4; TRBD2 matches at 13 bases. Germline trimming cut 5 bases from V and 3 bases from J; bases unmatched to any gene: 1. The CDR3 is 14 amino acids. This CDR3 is CASSGLAGVYEQYF. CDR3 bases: TGTGCCAGCAGTGGACTAGCGGGAGTCTACGAGCAGTACTTC.

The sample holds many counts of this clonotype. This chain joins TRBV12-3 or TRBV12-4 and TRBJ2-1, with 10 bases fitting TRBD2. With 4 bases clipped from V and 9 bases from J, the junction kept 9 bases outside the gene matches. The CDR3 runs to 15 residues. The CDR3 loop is CASSSLAGVVPEQFF. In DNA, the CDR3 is TGTGCCAGCAGTTCCCTAGCGGGAGTCGTCCCTGAGCAGTTCTTC.

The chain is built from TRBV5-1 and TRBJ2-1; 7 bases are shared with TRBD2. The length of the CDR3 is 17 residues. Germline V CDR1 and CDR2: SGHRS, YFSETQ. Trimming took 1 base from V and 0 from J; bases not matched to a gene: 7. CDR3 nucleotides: TGCGCCAGCAGCTTGACCGGGGGGACTACCTCCTACAATGAGCAGTTCTTC. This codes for CASSLTGGTTSYNEQFF.

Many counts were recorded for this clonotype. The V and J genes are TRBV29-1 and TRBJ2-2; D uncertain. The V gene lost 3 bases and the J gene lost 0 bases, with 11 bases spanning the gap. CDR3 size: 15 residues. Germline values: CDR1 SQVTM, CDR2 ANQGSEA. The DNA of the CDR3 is TGCAGCGTTGAGTCGCCAACCTCGAACACCGGGGAGCTGTTTTTT. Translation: CSVESPTSNTGELFF.

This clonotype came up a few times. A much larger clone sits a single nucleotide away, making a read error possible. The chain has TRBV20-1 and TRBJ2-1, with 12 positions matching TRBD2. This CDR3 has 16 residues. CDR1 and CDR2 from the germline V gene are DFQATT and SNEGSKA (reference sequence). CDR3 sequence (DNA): TGCTGTGCTTGGGGGCTAGCGGGAGGGAGGAACAATGAGCAGTTCTTC. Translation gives CCAWGLAGGRNNEQFF.

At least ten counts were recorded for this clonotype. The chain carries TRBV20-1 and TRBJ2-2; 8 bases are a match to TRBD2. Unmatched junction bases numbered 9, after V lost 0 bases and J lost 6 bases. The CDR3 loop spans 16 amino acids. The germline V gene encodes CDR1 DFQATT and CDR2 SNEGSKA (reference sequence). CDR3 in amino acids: CSARDPGLGAPGELFF. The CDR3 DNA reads TGCAGTGCTAGAGATCCGGGACTAGGGGCGCCCGGGGAGCTGTTTTTT.

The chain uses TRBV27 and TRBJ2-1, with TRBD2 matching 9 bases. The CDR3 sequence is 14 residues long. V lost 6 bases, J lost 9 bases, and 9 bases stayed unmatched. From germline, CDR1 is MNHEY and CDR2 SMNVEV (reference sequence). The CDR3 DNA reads TGTGCCAGCAGGATAGCGGGAGATAGGGGTGAGCAGTTCTTC. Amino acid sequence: CASRIAGDRGEQFF.

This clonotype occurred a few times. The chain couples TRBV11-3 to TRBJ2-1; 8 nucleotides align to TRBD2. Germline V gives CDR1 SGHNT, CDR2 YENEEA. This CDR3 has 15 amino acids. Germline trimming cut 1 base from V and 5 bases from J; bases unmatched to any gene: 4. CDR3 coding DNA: TGTGCCAGCAGCTTAGCCGGGGGGGCCCACAATGAGCAGTTCTTC. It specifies CASSLAGGAHNEQFF.

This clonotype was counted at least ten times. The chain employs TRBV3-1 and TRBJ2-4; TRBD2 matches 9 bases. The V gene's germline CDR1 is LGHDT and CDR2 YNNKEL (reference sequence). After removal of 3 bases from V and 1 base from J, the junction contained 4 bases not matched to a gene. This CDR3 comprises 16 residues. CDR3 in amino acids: CASSHPAGGAKNIQYF. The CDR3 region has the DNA TGTGCCAGCAGCCACCCAGCGGGAGGCGCCAAAAACATTCAGTACTTC.